This is a list of T cell receptor beta chains from one sample in a study of early T cells in non-severe SARS-CoV-2 infection. TCRdb processed the 5' RACE reads anew with MiXCR; each CDR3 protein has one entry. The sample consists of around 68,000 distinct CDR3 sequences, 5% to 6.5% of them appearing once. Sequencing used whole blood, obtained at baseline. These receptors came from an adult who was a healthcare worker with PCR-confirmed SARS-CoV-2 infection or an uninfected control (not recorded which). Each CDR3 is given with its conserved first and last residue. D genes are given only for firm matches. Rows give clone size only sometimes, using once, few, many, or a class for an expanded clone.

v_gene	j_gene	abundance	d_gene	CDR3nt	CDR3aa
TRBV5-1	TRBJ2-7	-	TRBD2	TGCGCCAGCAGCCCGTTTGTTAGCGGGTCCCGGGGCTACGAGCAGTACTTC	CASSPFVSGSRGYEQYF
TRBV7-2	TRBJ2-1	-	-	TGTGCCAGCAGCTCCCAGGGGGGGGCACTTTCCTACAATGAGCAGTTCTTC	CASSSQGGALSYNEQFF
TRBV20-1	TRBJ2-1	many	-	TGCAGTGCTAGCAGGGAATCCTACAATGAGCAGTTCTTC	CSASRESYNEQFF
TRBV6-5	TRBJ1-1	many	-	TGTGCCAGCAGTTGGAGGGGGAACACTGAAGCTTTCTTT	CASSWRGNTEAFF
TRBV3-1	TRBJ2-3	many	-	TGTGCCAGCAGCCAAGTCCGCAAGGGGAGCACAGATACGCAGTATTTT	CASSQVRKGSTDTQYF
TRBV6-1	TRBJ2-7	-	TRBD2	TGTGCCAGCAGTGAAAGACAGGGGATCCTAGCGGGAGGGTTCTACGAGCAGTACTTC	CASSERQGILAGGFYEQYF
TRBV19	TRBJ2-7	few	-	TGTGCCAGTCGCCCAAGGGACGGAACTACCGAGCAGTACTTC	CASRPRDGTTEQYF
TRBV7-3	TRBJ2-1	many	TRBD2	TGTGCCAGCAGCTTGAGCGGGGCCACATACAATGAGCAGTTCTTC	CASSLSGATYNEQFF
TRBV6-6	TRBJ1-1	many	-	TGTGCCAGCAGACCCCCGGGGGGCGAAGCTTTCTTT	CASRPPGGEAFF
TRBV13	TRBJ2-3	many	TRBD2	TGTGCCAGCAGCACACTAGCGGGAGCCACAGATACGCAGTATTTT	CASSTLAGATDTQYF
TRBV12-3/TRBV12-4	TRBJ2-7	many	-	TGTGCCAGCAGTAAGGGACCACTCAGCTCCTACGAGCAGTACTTC	CASSKGPLSSYEQYF
TRBV4-1	TRBJ2-5	many	-	TGCGCCAGCAGCCAAGAGTCGGCGGAGGCAGGGGGCGAGGACGGGAGGACCCAAGAGACCCAGTACTTC	CASSQESAEAGGEDGRTQETQYF
TRBV20-1	TRBJ2-7	-	TRBD2	TGCAGTGCTAGACGAAGCGGGATGACCTACGAGCAGTACTTC	CSARRSGMTYEQYF
TRBV7-8	TRBJ2-3	few	-	TGTGCCAGCAGCCTCGGGGGCCGAAGATTCACAGATACGCAGTATTTT	CASSLGGRRFTDTQYF
TRBV20-1	TRBJ2-7	many	-	TGCAGTGCTAGAGATCATGAGCAGTACTTC	CSARDHEQYF
TRBV6-2/TRBV6-3	TRBJ2-1	many	-	TGTGCCAGCAGTCCAAGACTGGGGCAGTTCTTC	CASSPRLGQFF
TRBV20-1	TRBJ2-7	-	TRBD2	TGCAGTGCTAGAGATCCCGGGACTAGCGGGACTTGGGAGCAGTACTTC	CSARDPGTSGTWEQYF
TRBV27	TRBJ2-7	-	TRBD2	TGTGCCAGCAGTTTCCGAGCGGGAGGTGCCCACGAGCAGTACTTC	CASSFRAGGAHEQYF
TRBV30	TRBJ2-7	-	-	TGTGCCTGGAGTGGACCAGGAAGCCCCTACGAGCAGTACTTC	CAWSGPGSPYEQYF
TRBV29-1	TRBJ1-1	many	-	TGCAGCGTTGAAGTTTCTATGAACACTGAAGCTTTCTTT	CSVEVSMNTEAFF
TRBV24-1	TRBJ2-1	many	TRBD2	TGTGCCACCAGTGGGTACCCAGCGGGGAGCAATGAGCAGTTCTTC	CATSGYPAGSNEQFF
TRBV29-1	TRBJ1-1	-	-	TGCAGCGTTGGACGGGACGGGGACACTGAAGCTTTCTTT	CSVGRDGDTEAFF
TRBV29-1	TRBJ1-1	many	-	TGCAGCGTTGAAAGCGGGGGCGCGTACACTGAAGCTTTCTTT	CSVESGGAYTEAFF
TRBV9	TRBJ2-1	many	-	TGTGCCAGCAGCGTGGGACGGTCCTACAATGAGCAGTTCTTC	CASSVGRSYNEQFF
TRBV28	TRBJ1-6	many	TRBD1	TGTGCCAGCTTTCTAGACAGGGGGAGCTCCTATAATTCACCCCTCCACTTT	CASFLDRGSSYNSPLHF
TRBV5-1	TRBJ1-1	many	TRBD1	TGCGCCAGCAGCTCGGGACAGGGGGTGGCTGAAGCTTTCTTT	CASSSGQGVAEAFF
TRBV10-3	TRBJ2-3	many	-	TGTGCCATCAGTGAACGAGGGATCGGAGATACGCAGTATTTT	CAISERGIGDTQYF
TRBV6-2/TRBV6-3	TRBJ1-2	few	-	TGTGCCAGCAGTCAACAGAGCTACTATGGCTACACCTTC	CASSQQSYYGYTF
TRBV7-9	TRBJ2-2	many	-	TGTGCCAGCAGCTCCATCCGGGGTTTGGAGCTGTTTTTT	CASSSIRGLELFF
TRBV29-1	TRBJ2-1	few	TRBD2	TGCAGCGTACTAGCGGGAGGCAACAATGAGCAGTTCTTC	CSVLAGGNNEQFF
TRBV12-3/TRBV12-4	TRBJ2-5	many	TRBD1	TGTGCCAGCAGTCTATATCCGACAGGGGACCAAGAGACCCAGTACTTC	CASSLYPTGDQETQYF
TRBV20-1	TRBJ2-1	many	TRBD2	TGCAGTGCGACTGGACTAGATGCGGGGGTCGATGAGCAGTTCTTC	CSATGLDAGVDEQFF
TRBV28	TRBJ2-7	many	TRBD1	TGTGCCAGCAGTCCACCACGACAGGGATTCGGCGAGCAGTACTTC	CASSPPRQGFGEQYF
TRBV20-1	TRBJ2-5	many	TRBD2	TGCAGTGCTCATACGGGGAGCGGGAGGGCCGAGGGGGAGACCCAGTACTTC	CSAHTGSGRAEGETQYF
TRBV5-1	TRBJ1-1	many	TRBD1	TGCGCCAGCAGCTCGACAGGGTCAAACACTGAAGCTTTCTTT	CASSSTGSNTEAFF
TRBV20-1	TRBJ1-2	few	TRBD1	TGCAGTGCAGGGACAGAATCTAACTATGGCTACACCTTC	CSAGTESNYGYTF
TRBV29-1	TRBJ2-7	many	-	TGCAGCGTTGGTGGCTCGGTGGAGCGTTACGAGCAGTACTTC	CSVGGSVERYEQYF
TRBV28	TRBJ2-7	few	-	TGTGCCAGCAGGGACACCGCCTACGAGCAGTACTTC	CASRDTAYEQYF
TRBV12-3/TRBV12-4	TRBJ2-3	many	-	TGTGCCAGCAAGAGAAGCGGGAGCACAGATACGCAGTATTTT	CASKRSGSTDTQYF
TRBV6-5	TRBJ2-7	many	-	TGTGCCAGCAGTTACTCGAAGTGGGAGGCCTACGAGCAGTACTTC	CASSYSKWEAYEQYF
TRBV7-6	TRBJ2-2	-	TRBD1	TGTGCCAGCAGCCTCGGACAGGGGGCGAGCGGGGAGCTGTTTTTT	CASSLGQGASGELFF
TRBV20-1	TRBJ2-7	many	-	TGCAGTGCTGGGGATCAGCGGGGCCGAGGGGGGCAGTACTTC	CSAGDQRGRGGQYF
TRBV9	TRBJ2-7	many	-	TGTGCCAGCAGCGTAGGGGAGAGTTCCTACGAGCAGTACTTC	CASSVGESSYEQYF
TRBV27	TRBJ2-1	many	TRBD2	TGTGCCAGCAGTCCCACGACTGGAGTAGCGGGCGTCTCCAATGAGCAGTTCTTC	CASSPTTGVAGVSNEQFF
TRBV20-1	TRBJ1-2	many	-	TGCAGTGCTAGACGCACAGGCTATGGCTACACCTTC	CSARRTGYGYTF